This T cell receptor (beta chain) appears in the sequencing data of a study of blood T cell repertoires in COVID-19. Study details: COVID-19 samples collected from the United States, Italy and Spain covered acute and convalescent phases. Sample material is recorded as cDNA or gDNA derived from T cells, B-cell-depleted T cells, or PBMCs.

CDR3 length equals 16 residues. Germline assignment: CDR1 ENHRY and CDR2 SYGVKD. Trimming stripped 0 bases from V and 5 bases from J, with 16 bases between. Authors' data handling: Reference gene primer amplification gave nucleated cell count estimates. Generated by immunoSEQ multiplex PCR, the TCRdb table keeps only in-frame clones and is missing some. V and J calls and clone size follow that table, whereas D and trimming were derived from the DNA. The repertoire includes roughly 200,000 clones, 70% to 90% of them detected once, and roughly 2.9% sits in the top ten. The sample was peripheral blood. This TCR was recovered from a woman in her twenties or thirties with active or convalescent COVID-19. This chain links TRBV10-3 with TRBJ1-2, with D possibly being TRBD1 (5 bases). CDR3 sequence: CAISESVRTITYGYTF. The CDR3 DNA sequence: TGTGCCATCAGTGAGTCGGTTAGGACAATTACTTATGGCTACACCTTC.